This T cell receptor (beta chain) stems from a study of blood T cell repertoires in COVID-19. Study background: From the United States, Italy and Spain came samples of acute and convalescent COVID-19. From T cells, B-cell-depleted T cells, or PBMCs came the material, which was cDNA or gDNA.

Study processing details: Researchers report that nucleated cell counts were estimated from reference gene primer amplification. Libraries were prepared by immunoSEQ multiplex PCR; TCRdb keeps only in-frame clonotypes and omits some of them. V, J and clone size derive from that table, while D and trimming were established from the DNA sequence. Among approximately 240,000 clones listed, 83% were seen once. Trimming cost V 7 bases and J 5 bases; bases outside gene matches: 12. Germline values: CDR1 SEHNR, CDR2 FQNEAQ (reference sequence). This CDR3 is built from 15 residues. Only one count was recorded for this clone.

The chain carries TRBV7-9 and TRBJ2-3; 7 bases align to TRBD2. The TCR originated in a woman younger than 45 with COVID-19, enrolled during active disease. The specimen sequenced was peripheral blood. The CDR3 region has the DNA TGTGCCAGCAATAGTGATAGGTGGGAGGGAGATACGCAGTATTTT. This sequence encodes CASNSDRWEGDTQYF.